The clone carrying this T cell receptor (beta chain) was picked up a small number of times. No antigen is known for it. The data were taken from a study of blood T cells in healthy people across ages. Study conclusions and caveats: Older age coincided with a roughly linear decline in TCR beta diversity per million T cells.

PBMCs, at least 6.5 million per sample, were isolated. CDR3 length equals 16 residues. Germline V gene sequence: CDR1 LGHNA, CDR2 YNFKEQ. The V gene lost 3 bases and the J gene lost 6 bases, with 17 bases spanning the gap. It was with a sample-barcoded 5' primer and a J-beta primer mix that a second PCR of roughly 6 to 12 cycles was run. TCRdb re-called the 5' RACE reads through MiXCR, storing one row per CDR3 protein. The data hold 1.8 million or so distinct CDR3 sequences, with more than 35% observed a single time. Sequenced sample: blood. The TCR originated in a human donor in good health. This chain uses TRBV4-2 with TRBJ1-4; D possibly corresponds to TRBD1 (6 bases). In nucleotides, the CDR3 is TGTGCCAGCAGCCACGGTACAGGGCAGCGCGATGAAAAACTGTTTTTT. Its protein is CASSHGTGQRDEKLFF.